This T cell receptor beta chain was sequenced in a study of blood T cell repertoires in COVID-19. Study in general: Material from acute and convalescent COVID-19 was sourced from the United States, Italy and Spain.

The CDR3 has 13 amino acids. CDR1 LGHDT and CDR2 YNNKEL come from the germline V gene (reference sequence). The V gene lost 7 bases and the J gene lost 1 base, with 10 bases spanning the gap. As originally analysed: Amplification of reference gene primers was used by the study to estimate nucleated cell counts. The repertoire was sequenced with immunoSEQ multiplex PCR; TCRdb's copy has only in-frame clones and lacks some. From that table come the V and J calls and clone size; the DNA was used to work out D and trimming. The sample holds about 60,000 clones, about 75% seen once. Sequenced: peripheral blood. The receptor was derived from a man in his fifties or sixties with active or convalescent COVID-19. The genes are TRBV3-1 (or the pseudogene TRBV3-2) and TRBJ2-5; a possible D gene is TRBD2 (5 bases). The CDR3 DNA reads TGTGCCAGCACCCTTAGCGCCCAAGAGACCCAGTACTTC. Protein product: CASTLSAQETQYF.